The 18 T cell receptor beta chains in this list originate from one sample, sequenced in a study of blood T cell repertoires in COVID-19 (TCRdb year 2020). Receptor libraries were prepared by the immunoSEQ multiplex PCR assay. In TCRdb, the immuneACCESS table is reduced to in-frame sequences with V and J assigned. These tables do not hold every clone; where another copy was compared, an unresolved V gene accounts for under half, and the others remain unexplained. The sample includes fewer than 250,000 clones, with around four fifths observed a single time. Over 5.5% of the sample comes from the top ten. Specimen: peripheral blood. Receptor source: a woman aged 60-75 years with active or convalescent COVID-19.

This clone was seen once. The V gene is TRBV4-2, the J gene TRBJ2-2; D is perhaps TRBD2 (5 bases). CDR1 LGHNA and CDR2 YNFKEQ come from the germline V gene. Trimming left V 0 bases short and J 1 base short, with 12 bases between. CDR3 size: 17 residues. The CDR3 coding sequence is TGTGCCAGCAGCCAAGAGTTGGCTAGCTGGAACACCGGGGAGCTGTTTTTT. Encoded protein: CASSQELASWNTGELFF.

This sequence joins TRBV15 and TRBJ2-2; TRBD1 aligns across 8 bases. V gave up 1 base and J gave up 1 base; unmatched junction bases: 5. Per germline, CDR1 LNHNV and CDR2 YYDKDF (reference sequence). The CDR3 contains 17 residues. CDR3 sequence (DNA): TGTGCCACCAGCAGAGGGGGACAGGCTGAGAACACCGGGGAGCTGTTTTTT. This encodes CATSRGGQAENTGELFF.

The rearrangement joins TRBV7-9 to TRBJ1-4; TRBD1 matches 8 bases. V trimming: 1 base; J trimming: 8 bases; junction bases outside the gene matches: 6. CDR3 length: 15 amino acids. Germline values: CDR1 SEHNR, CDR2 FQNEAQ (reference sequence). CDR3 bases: TGTGCCAGCAGCTTAGTCCGGACAGGGCGGGAAAAACTGTTTTTT. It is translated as CASSLVRTGREKLFF.

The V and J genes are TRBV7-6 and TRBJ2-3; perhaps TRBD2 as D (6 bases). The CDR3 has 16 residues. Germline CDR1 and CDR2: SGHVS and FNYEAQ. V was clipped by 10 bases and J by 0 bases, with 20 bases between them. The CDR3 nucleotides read TGTGCCACCAAAAGAGCCGCGGGAACTAGCACAGATACGCAGTATTTT. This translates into CATKRAAGTSTDTQYF.

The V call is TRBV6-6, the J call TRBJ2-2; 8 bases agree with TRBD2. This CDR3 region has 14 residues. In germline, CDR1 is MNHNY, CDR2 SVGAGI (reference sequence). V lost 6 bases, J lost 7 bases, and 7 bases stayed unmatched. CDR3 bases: TGTGCCAGCAGATCCGGGACTAGTTACGGGGAGCTGTTTTTT. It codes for CASRSGTSYGELFF.

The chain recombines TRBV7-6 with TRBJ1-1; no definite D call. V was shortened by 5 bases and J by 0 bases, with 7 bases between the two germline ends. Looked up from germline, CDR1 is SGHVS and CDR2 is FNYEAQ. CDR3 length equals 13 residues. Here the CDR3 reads CASSLLMNTEAFF. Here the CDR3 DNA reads TGTGCCAGCAGCCTACTCATGAACACTGAAGCTTTCTTT. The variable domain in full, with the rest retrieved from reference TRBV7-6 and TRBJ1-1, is GAGVSQSPRYKVTKRGQDVALRCDPISGHVSLYWYRQALGQGPEFLTYFNYEAQQDKSGLPNDRFSAERPEGSISTLTIQRTEQRDSAMYRCASSLLMNTEAFFGQGTRLTVV.

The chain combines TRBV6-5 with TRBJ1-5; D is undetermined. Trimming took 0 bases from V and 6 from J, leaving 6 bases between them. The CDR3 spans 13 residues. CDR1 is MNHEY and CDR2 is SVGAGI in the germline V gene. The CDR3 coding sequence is TGTGCCAGCAGTTACTCTGTATCTCAGCCCCAGCATTTT. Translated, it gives CASSYSVSQPQHF.

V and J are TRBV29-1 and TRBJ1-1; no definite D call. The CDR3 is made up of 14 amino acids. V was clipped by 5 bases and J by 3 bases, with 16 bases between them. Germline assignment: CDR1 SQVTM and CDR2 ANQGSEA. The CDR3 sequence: CSVSLEVGYTEAFF. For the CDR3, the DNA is TGCAGCGTTAGTCTGGAGGTAGGGTACACTGAAGCTTTCTTT. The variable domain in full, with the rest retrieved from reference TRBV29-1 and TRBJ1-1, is SAVISQKPSRDICQRGTSLTIQCQVDSQVTMMFWYRQQPGQSLTLIATANQGSEATYESGFVIDKFPISRPNLTFSTLTVSNMSPEDSSIYLCSVSLEVGYTEAFFGQGTRLTVV.

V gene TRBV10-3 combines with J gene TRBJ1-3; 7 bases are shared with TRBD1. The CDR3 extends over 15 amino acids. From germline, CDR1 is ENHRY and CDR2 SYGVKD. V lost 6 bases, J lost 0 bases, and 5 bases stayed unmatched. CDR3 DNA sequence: TGTGCCATCAGACTCGGGACAGACTCTGGAAACACCATATATTTT. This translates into CAIRLGTDSGNTIYF.

CDR3 in amino acids: CSVGESSGNTIYF. The DNA of the CDR3 is TGCAGCGTTGGGGAGAGCTCTGGAAACACCATATATTTT. The J gene is TRBJ1-3, the V gene TRBV29-1; D not resolved. Trimming removed 4 bases at V and 0 bases at J, with 7 bases between. In germline, CDR1 is SQVTM, CDR2 ANQGSEA. The CDR3 is 13 residues long.

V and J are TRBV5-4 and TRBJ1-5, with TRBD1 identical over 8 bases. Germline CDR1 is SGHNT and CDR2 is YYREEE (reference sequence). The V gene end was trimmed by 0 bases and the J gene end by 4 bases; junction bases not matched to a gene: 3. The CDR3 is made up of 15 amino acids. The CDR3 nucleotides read TGTGCCAGCAGCTTGGTCGACAGGGGAAATCAGCCCCAGCATTTT. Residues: CASSLVDRGNQPQHF.

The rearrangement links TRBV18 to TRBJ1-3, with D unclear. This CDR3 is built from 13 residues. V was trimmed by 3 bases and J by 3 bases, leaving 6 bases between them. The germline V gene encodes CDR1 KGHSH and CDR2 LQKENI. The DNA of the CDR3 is TGTGCCAGCTCACCGGCCCTTGGAAACACCATATATTTT. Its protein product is CASSPALGNTIYF.

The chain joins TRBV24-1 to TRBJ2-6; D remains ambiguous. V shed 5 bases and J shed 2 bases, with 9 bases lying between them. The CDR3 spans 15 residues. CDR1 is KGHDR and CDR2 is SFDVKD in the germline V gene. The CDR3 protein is CATSGPRAGANVLTF. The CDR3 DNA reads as TGTGCCACCAGTGGCCCTCGGGCTGGGGCCAACGTCCTGACTTTC.

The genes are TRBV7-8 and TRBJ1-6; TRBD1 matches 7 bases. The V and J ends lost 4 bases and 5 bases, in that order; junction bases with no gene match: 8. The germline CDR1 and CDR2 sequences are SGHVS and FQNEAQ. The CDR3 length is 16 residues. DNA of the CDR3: TGTGCCAGCAGCTCCCTCGGACAGGACAATAATTCACCCCTCCACTTT. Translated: CASSSLGQDNNSPLHF.

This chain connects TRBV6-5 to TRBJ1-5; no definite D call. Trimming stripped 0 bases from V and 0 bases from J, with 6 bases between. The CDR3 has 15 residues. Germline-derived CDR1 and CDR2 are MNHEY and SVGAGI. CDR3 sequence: CASSYSRSSNQPQHF. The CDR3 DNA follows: TGTGCCAGCAGTTACTCGCGGAGTAGCAATCAGCCCCAGCATTTT.

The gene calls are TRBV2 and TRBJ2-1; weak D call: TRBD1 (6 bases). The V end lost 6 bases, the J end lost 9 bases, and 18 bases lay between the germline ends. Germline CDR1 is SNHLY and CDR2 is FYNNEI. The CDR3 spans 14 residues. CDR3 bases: TGTGCCAGCAGCCGACAGGAGGCTGGGGGTGAGCAGTTCTTC. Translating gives CASSRQEAGGEQFF.

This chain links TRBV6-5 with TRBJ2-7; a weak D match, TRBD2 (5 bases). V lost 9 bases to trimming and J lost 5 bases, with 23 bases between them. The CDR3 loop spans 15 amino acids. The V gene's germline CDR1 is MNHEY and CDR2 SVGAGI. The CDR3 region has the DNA TGTGCCAGTCAAAGAAACCGGGATTCCAGTCACGAGCAGTACGTC. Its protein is CASQRNRDSSHEQYV.

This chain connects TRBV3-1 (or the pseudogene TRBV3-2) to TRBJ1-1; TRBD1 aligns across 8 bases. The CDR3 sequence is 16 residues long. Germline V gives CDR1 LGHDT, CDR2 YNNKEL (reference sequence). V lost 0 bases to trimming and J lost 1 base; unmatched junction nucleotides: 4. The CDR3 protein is CASSQDRTGGNTEAFF. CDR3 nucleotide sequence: TGTGCCAGCAGCCAAGATCGCACAGGGGGGAACACTGAAGCTTTCTTT.